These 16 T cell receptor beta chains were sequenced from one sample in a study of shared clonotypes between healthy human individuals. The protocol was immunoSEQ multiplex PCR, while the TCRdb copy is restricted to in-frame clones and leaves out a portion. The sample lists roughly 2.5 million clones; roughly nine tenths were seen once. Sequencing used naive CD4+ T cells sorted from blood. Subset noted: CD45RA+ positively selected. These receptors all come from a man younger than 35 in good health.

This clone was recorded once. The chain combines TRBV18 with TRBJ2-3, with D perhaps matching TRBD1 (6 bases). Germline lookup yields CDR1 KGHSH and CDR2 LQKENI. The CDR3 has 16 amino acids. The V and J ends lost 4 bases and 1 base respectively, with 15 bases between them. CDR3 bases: TGTGCCAGCTCACGCCGCGAAGGGGGAGGCACAGATACGCAGTATTTT. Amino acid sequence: CASSRREGGGTDTQYF.

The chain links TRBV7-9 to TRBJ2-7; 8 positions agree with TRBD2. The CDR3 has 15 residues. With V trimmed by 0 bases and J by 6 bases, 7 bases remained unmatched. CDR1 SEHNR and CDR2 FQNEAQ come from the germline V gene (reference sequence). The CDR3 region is CASSLAGGRTGEQYF. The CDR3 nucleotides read TGTGCCAGCAGCTTAGCTGGCGGGAGGACGGGCGAGCAGTACTTC. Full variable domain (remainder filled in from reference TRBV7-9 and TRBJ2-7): DTGVSQNPRHKITKRGQNVTFRCDPISEHNRLYWYRQTLGQGPEFLTYFQNEAQLEKSRLLSDRFSAERPKGSFSTLEIQRTEQGDSAMYLCASSLAGGRTGEQYFGPGTRLTVT.

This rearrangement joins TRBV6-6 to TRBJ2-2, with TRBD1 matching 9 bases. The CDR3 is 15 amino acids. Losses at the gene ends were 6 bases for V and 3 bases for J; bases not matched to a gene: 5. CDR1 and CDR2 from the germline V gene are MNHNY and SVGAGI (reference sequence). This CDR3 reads CASRPGQGDTGELFF. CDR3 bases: TGTGCCAGCAGGCCGGGACAGGGTGACACCGGGGAGCTGTTTTTT.

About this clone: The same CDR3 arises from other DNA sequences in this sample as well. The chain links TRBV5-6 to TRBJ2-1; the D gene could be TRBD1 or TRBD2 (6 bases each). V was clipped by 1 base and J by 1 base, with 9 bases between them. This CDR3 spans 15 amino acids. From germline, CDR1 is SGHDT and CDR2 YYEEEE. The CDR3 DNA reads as TGTGCCAGCAGCTTGAGGGGGGCATCCTACAATGAGCAGTTCTTC. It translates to CASSLRGASYNEQFF.

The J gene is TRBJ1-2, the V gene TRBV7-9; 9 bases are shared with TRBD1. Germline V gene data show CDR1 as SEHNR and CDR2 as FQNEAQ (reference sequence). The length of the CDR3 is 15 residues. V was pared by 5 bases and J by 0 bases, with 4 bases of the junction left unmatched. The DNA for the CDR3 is TGTGCCAGCAGCGACTGGACAGGGGCTAACTATGGCTACACCTTC. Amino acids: CASSDWTGANYGYTF.

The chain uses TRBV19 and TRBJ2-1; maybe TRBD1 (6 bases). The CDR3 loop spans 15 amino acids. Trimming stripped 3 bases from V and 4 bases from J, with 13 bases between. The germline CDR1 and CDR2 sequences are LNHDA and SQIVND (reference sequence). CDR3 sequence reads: CASSILFGQYNEQFF. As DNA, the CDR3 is TGTGCCAGTAGTATTTTATTCGGACAGTACAATGAGCAGTTCTTC.

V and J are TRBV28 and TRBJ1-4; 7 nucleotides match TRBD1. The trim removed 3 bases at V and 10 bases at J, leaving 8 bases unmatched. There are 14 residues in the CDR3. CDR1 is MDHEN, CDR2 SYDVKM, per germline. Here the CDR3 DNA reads TGTGCCAGCAGTTTTGGAGACAGGGATGGAAAACTGTTTTTT. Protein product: CASSFGDRDGKLFF.

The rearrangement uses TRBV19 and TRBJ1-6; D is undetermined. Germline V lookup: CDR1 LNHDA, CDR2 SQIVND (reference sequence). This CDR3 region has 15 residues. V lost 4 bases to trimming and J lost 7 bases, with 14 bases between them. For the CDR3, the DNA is TGTGCCAGTAGTACCCTTTGGCCCGACAATTCACCCCTCCACTTT. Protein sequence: CASSTLWPDNSPLHF.

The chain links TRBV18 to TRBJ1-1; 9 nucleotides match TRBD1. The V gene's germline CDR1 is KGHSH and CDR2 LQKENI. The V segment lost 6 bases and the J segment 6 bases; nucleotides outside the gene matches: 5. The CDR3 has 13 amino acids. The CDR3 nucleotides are TGTGCCAGCTCCCGCGACAGGGGGGCTGAAGCTTTCTTT. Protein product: CASSRDRGAEAFF.

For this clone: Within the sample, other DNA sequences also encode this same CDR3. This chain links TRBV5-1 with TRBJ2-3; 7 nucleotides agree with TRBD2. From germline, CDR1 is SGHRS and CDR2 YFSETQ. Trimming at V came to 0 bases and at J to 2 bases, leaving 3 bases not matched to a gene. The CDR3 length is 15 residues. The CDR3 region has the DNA TGCGCCAGCAGCTTGGAGGGAGGGTTCACAGATACGCAGTATTTT. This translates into CASSLEGGFTDTQYF.

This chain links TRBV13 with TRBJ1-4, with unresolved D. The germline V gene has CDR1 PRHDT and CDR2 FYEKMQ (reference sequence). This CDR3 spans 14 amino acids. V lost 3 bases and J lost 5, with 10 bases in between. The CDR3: CASSFGRRNEKLFF. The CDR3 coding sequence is TGTGCCAGCAGCTTCGGCAGGAGGAATGAAAAACTGTTTTTT.

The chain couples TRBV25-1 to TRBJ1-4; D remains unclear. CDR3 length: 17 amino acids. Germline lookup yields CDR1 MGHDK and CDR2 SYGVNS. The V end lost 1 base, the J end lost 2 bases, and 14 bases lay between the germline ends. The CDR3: CASSELGRVGTNEKLFF. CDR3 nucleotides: TGTGCCAGCAGTGAATTAGGGAGAGTGGGGACTAATGAAAAACTGTTTTTT.

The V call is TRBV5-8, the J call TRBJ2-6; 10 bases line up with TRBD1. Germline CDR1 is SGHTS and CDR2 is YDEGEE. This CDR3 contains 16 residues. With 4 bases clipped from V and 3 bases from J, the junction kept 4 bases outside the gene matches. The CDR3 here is CASSKGQGVGANVLTF. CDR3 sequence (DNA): TGTGCCAGCAGCAAAGGACAGGGGGTTGGGGCCAACGTCCTGACTTTC.

The CDR3 nucleotides read TGCGCCAGCAGTGATCGGCAGCTTTATAGCAATCAGCCCCAGCATTTT. Amino acid sequence: CASSDRQLYSNQPQHF. The chain combines TRBV10-2 with TRBJ1-5, with D unclear. V lost 3 bases and J lost 0, with 12 bases in between. This CDR3 region has 16 residues. Germline loops: CDR1 WSHSY, CDR2 SAAADI.

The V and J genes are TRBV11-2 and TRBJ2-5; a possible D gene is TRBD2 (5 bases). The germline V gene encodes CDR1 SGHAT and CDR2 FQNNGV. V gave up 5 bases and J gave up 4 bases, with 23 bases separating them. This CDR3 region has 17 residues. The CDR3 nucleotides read TGTGCCAGCAGCCCCTCCCTATATGTAGCGTGGGCAGAGACCCAGTACTTC. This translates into CASSPSLYVAWAETQYF. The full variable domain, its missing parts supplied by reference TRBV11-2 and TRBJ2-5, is EAGVAQSPRYKIIEKRQSVAFWCNPISGHATLYWYQQILGQGPKLLIQFQNNGVVDDSQLPKDRFSAERLKGVDSTLKIQPAKLEDSAVYLCASSPSLYVAWAETQYFGPGTRLLVL.

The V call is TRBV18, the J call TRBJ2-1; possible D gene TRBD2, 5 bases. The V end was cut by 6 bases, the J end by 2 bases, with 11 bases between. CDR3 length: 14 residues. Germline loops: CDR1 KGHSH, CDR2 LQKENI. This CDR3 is CASSPEGPYNEQFF. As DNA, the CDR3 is TGTGCCAGCTCCCCCGAGGGCCCCTACAATGAGCAGTTCTTC.